The clone carrying this T cell receptor beta chain appeared many times. Sample time point: healthy volunteer bleed at 6 weeks. Unseparated into fractions, whole blood served as the source from which total RNA was extracted. TCRdb re-analysed the RACE reads in MiXCR, keeping a single row per CDR3 protein. The table includes about 47,000 distinct CDR3 sequences, around 3.4% detected once. The sample belongs to a study of human T cells and chemical hapten exposure. CDR1 and CDR2 (germline): SGHTA, FQGNSA. The CDR3 totals 13 residues. V shed 1 base and J shed 4 bases, with 7 bases lying between them. The clonotype was recovered from a human donor in good health. Some clones in this sample may be carry-over from other donors' samples. The sample taken for sequencing was whole blood. V is TRBV7-2 and J is TRBJ1-2, with D unresolved. This CDR3 is CASSLGQFYGYTF. CDR3 bases: TGTGCCAGCAGCTTAGGGCAGTTCTATGGCTACACCTTC.